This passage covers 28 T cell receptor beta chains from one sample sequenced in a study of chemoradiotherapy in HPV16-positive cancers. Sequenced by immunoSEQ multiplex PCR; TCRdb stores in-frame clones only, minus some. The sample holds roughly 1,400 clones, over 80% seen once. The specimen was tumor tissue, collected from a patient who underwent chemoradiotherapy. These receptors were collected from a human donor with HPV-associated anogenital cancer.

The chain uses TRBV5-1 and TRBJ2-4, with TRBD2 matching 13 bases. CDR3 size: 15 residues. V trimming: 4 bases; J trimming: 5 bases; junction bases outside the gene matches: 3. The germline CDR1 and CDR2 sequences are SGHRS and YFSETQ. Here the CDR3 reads CASSTGLAGENIQYF. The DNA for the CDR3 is TGCGCCAGCAGCACAGGACTAGCGGGGGAAAACATTCAGTACTTC.

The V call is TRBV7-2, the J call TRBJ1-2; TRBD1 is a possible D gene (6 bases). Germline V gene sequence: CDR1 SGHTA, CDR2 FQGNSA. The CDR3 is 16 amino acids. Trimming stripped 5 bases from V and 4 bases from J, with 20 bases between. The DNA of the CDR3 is TGTGCCAGCAGCCGAGGGGCAGGGGTTTCGGGCTATGGCTACACCTTC. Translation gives CASSRGAGVSGYGYTF.

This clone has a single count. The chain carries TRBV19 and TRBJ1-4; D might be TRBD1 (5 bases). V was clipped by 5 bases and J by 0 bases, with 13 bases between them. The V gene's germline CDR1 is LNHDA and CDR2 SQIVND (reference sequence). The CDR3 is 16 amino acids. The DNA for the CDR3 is TGTGCCAGTAGTGACCGGGACCCTGCAACTAATGAAAAACTGTTTTTT. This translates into CASSDRDPATNEKLFF.

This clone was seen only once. As DNA, the CDR3 is TGTGCCAGTTGGGTCGGGGGCGGTTTGGGAGGCTACACCTTC. This gives the protein CASWVGGGLGGYTF. The genes are TRBV19 and TRBJ1-2, with D maybe TRBD1 (6 bases). This CDR3 comprises 14 residues. With 8 bases removed from V and 8 bases from J, the gap between germline ends came to 21 bases. Germline V lookup: CDR1 LNHDA, CDR2 SQIVND (reference sequence).

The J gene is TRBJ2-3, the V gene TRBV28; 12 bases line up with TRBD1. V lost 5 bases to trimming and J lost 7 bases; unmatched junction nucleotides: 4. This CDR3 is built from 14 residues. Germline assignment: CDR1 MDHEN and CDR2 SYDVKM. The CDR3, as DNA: TGTGCCAGCAGTGGGGGACAGGGGGCGAATACGCAGTATTTT. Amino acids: CASSGGQGANTQYF.

DNA of the CDR3: TGTGCCTGGAGTGGGGGGGGGCACGAAGCTTTCTTT. As protein: CAWSGGGHEAFF. The genes are TRBV30 and TRBJ1-1; tentatively, D is TRBD1 (6 bases). Germline V lookup: CDR1 GTSNPN, CDR2 SVGIG (reference sequence). V was cut by 1 base and J by 8 bases, with 11 bases left in between. The CDR3 covers 12 residues. The full variable domain, completed using reference TRBV30 and TRBJ1-1, is SQTIHQWPATLVQPVGSPLSLECTVEGTSNPNLYWYRQAAGRGLQLLFYSVGIGQISSEVPQNLSASRPQDRQFILSSKKLLLSDSGFYLCAWSGGGHEAFFGQGTRLTVV.

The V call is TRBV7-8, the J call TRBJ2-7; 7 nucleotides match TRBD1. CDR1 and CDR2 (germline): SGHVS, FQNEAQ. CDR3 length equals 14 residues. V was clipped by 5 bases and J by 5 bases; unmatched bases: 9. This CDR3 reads CASSTTGSLDEQYF. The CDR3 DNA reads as TGTGCCAGCAGCACGACAGGGAGCCTGGACGAGCAGTACTTC.

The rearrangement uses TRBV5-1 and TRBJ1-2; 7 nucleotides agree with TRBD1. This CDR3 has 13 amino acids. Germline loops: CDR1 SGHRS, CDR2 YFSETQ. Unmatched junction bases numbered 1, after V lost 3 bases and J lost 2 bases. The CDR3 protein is CASSWDRNYGYTF. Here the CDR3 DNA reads TGCGCCAGCAGCTGGGACAGAAACTATGGCTACACCTTC.

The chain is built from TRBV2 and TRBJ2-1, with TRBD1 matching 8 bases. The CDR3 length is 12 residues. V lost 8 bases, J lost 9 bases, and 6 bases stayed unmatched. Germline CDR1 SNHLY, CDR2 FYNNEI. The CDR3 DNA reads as TGTGCCAGCGGACAGGGTTGGACTGAGCAGTTCTTC. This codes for CASGQGWTEQFF.

CDR3 nucleotide sequence: TGCGCCAGCAGCCAAAGCAGGACAGCGAATAACTATGGCTACACCTTC. It translates to CASSQSRTANNYGYTF. The chain employs TRBV4-3 and TRBJ1-2; tentatively, D is TRBD1 (6 bases). Trimming cost V 2 bases and J 1 base, with 14 bases left between them. The germline V gene encodes CDR1 LGHNA and CDR2 YSLEER. This CDR3 has 16 residues.

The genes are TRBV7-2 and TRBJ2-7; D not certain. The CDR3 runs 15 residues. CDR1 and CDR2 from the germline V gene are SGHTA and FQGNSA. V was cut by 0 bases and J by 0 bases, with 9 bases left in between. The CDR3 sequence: CASSLADRSSYEQYF. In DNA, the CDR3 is TGTGCCAGCAGCTTAGCGGACCGGAGCTCCTACGAGCAGTACTTC. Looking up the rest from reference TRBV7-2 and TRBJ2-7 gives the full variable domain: GAGVSQSPSNKVTEKGKDVELRCDPISGHTALYWYRQSLGQGLEFLIYFQGNSAPDKSGLPSDRFSAERTGGSVSTLTIQRTQQEDSAVYLCASSLADRSSYEQYFGPGTRLTVT.

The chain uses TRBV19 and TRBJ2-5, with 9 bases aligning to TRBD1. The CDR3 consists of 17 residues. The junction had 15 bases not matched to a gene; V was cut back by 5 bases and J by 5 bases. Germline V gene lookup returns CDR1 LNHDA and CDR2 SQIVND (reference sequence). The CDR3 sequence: CASSPHGPGQGGETQYF. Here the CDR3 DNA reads TGTGCCAGTAGTCCTCACGGCCCGGGACAGGGAGGGGAGACCCAGTACTTC.

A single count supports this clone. The CDR3 sequence: CASSLFPYLPTGGVYGNTIYF. The DNA for the CDR3 is TGTGCCAGCAGTTTATTCCCATATCTACCAACAGGGGGCGTATATGGAAACACCATATATTTT. The V call is TRBV28, the J call TRBJ1-3, with 9 bases fitting TRBD1. The ends lost 1 base at V and 3 bases at J; junction bases unmatched: 19. In germline, CDR1 is MDHEN, CDR2 SYDVKM. The CDR3 is 21 residues long. Combining the CDR3 with reference TRBV28 and TRBJ1-3 gives the whole variable domain DVKVTQSSRYLVKRTGEKVFLECVQDMDHENMFWYRQDPGLGLRLIYFSYDVKMKEKGDIPEGYSVSREKKERFSLILESASTNQTSMYLCASSLFPYLPTGGVYGNTIYFGEGSWLTVV.

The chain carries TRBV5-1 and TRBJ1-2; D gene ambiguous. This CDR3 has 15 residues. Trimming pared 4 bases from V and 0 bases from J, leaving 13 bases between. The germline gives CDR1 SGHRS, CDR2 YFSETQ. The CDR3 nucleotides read TGCGCCAGCAGCGGGGTAGGGAATGCTAACTATGGCTACACCTTC. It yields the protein CASSGVGNANYGYTF. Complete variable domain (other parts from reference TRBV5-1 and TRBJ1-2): KAGVTQTPRYLIKTRGQQVTLSCSPISGHRSVSWYQQTPGQGLQFLFEYFSETQRNKGNFPGRFSGRQFSNSRSEMNVSTLELGDSALYLCASSGVGNANYGYTFGSGTRLTVV.

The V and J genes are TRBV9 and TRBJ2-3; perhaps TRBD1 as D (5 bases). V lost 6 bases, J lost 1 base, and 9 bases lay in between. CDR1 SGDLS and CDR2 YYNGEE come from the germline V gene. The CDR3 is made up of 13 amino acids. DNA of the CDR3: TGTGCCAGCATGACAGAAGGCACAGATACGCAGTATTTT. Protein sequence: CASMTEGTDTQYF. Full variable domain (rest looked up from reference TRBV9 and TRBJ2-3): DSGVTQTPKHLITATGQRVTLRCSPRSGDLSVYWYQQSLDQGLQFLIQYYNGEERAKGNILERFSAQQFPDLHSELNLSSLELGDSALYFCASMTEGTDTQYFGPGTRLTVL.

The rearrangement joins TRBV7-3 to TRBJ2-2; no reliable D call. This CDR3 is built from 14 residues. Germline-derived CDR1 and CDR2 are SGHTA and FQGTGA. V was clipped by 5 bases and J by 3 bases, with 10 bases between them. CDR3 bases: TGTGCCAGCAGCGCTAACACGGACACCGGGGAGCTGTTTTTT. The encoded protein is CASSANTDTGELFF.

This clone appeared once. CDR3 in DNA: TGTGCCAGCAGTTTTAGAGGGGGGGGGCCCACAGATACGCAGTATTTT. It codes for CASSFRGGGPTDTQYF. V gene TRBV27 combines with J gene TRBJ2-3; D possibly corresponds to TRBD2 (7 bases). V shed 3 bases and J shed 2 bases, with 15 bases lying between them. The CDR3 has 16 residues. Germline loops: CDR1 MNHEY, CDR2 SMNVEV (reference sequence).

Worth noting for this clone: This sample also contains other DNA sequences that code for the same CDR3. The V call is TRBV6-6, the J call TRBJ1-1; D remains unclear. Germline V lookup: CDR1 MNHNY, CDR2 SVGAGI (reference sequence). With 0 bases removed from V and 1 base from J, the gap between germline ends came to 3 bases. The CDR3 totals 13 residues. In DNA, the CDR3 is TGTGCCAGCAGTTACTCTTCGAACACTGAAGCTTTCTTT. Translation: CASSYSSNTEAFF.

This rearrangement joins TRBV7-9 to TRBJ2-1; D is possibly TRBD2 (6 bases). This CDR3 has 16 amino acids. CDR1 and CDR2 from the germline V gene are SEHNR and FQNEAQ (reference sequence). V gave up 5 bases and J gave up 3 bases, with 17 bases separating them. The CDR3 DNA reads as TGTGCCAGCAGCCCTAGGGAACTAGCAATCTACAATGAGCAGTTCTTC. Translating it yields CASSPRELAIYNEQFF.

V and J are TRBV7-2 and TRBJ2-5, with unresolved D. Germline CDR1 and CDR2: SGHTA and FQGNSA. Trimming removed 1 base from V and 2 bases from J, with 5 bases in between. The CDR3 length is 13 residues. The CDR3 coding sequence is TGTGCCAGCAGCTTAGATAGACAAGAGACCCAGTACTTC. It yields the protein CASSLDRQETQYF.

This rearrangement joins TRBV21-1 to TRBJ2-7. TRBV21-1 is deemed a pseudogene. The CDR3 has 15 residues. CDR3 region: CASSAGRVSSYEQYV. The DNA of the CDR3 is TGTGCCAGCAGCGCGGGCAGGGTGAGCTCCTACGAGCAGTACGTC.

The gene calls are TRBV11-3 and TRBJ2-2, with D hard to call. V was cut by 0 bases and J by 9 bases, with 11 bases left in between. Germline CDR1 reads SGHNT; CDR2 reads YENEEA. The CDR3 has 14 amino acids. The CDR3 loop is CASSLDETGRELFF. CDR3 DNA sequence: TGTGCCAGCAGCTTAGATGAGACCGGCAGGGAGCTGTTTTTT.

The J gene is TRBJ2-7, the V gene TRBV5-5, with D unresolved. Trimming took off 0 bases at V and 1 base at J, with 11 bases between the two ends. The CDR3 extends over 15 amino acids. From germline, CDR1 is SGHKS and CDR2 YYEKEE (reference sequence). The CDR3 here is CASSLDPRRSYEQYV. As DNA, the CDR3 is TGTGCCAGCAGCTTGGACCCTCGCCGGTCCTACGAGCAGTACGTC.

CDR3 amino acids: CASSDRDASSYNEQFF. Written as DNA, the CDR3 is TGTGCCAGCAGCGACCGCGACGCGAGCTCCTACAATGAGCAGTTCTTC. The chain has TRBV7-6 and TRBJ2-1; D remains ambiguous. Germline V CDR1 and CDR2: SGHVS, FNYEAQ. This CDR3 is 16 amino acids long. V lost 5 bases, J lost 0 bases, and 14 bases lay in between.

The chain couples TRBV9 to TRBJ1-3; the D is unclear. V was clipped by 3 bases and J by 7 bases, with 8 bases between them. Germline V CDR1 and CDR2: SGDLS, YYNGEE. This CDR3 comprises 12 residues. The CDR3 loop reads CASSAYQNTIYF. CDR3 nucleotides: TGTGCCAGCAGCGCCTACCAGAACACCATATATTTT.

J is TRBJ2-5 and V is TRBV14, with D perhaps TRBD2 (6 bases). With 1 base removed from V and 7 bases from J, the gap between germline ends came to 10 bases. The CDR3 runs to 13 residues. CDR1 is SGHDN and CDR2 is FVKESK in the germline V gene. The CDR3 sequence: CASSQGEAGTQYF. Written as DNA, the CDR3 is TGTGCCAGCAGCCAAGGAGAAGCGGGGACCCAGTACTTC.

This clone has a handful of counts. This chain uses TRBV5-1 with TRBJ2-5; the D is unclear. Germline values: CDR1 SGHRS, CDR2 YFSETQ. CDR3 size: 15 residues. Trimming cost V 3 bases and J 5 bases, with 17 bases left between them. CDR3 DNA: TGCGCCAGCAGCTCCAGAGGTAGCAGTGGTGAGACCCAGTACTTC. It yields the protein CASSSRGSSGETQYF.

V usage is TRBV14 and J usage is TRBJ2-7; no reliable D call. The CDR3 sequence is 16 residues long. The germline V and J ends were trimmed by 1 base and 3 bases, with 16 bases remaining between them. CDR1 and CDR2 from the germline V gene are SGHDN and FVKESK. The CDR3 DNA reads TGTGCCAGCAGCCAAGGGGCCTCATGGACGGACTACGAGCAGTACTTC. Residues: CASSQGASWTDYEQYF.